The clone carrying this T cell receptor beta chain was seen once. Sequenced by immunoSEQ multiplex PCR; TCRdb stores in-frame clones only, minus some. The table records 110,000 to 150,000 clones, approximately 94% of them present only once. Trimming cost V 1 base and J 5 bases; bases outside gene matches: 3. Germline loops: CDR1 KGHSH, CDR2 LQKENI. CDR3 length: 14 amino acids. These data belong to a study of cytomegalovirus exposure and HLA in healthy donors. The rearrangement joins TRBV18 to TRBJ2-5; 8 nucleotides match TRBD1. The sample taken for sequencing was PBMCs. The origin of this receptor is a young man in good health and CMV-seropositive. The CDR3 DNA is TGTGCCAGCTCACCACTCAGGGGGCGTGAGACCCAGTACTTC. Protein product: CASSPLRGRETQYF.